This T cell receptor (beta chain) was obtained from a study of blood T cell repertoires in COVID-19 (dated by TCRdb to the early 2020s). The study in broad terms: Samples covering the acute and convalescent phases of COVID-19 were provided by collaborators in the United States, Italy and Spain. Subjects who had been exposed to COVID-19, were actively infected with it, or had recovered from it provided the deeply sampled blood TCRbeta repertoires that made up the dataset. Samples came from the ongoing ImmuneRACE study (first 160 participants) plus 1,254 subjects from 6 global collaborators. The prospective study material was composed of cDNA or gDNA derived from T cells, B-cell-depleted T cells, or PBMCs. The repertoires were released in a freely available public database intended as a resource for research on the immune response to SARS-CoV-2. Where available, HLA class I and class II types were obtained from metadata supplied by the sample provider rather than from assay-based typing. A de-identified subject ID, COVID-19 status, age in years and sex were almost always included in the sample metadata.

Here is what the overall study found, with its caveats: Clinical and demographic metadata were provided uncurated, with the amount varying by source and participant.

This clone was recorded once. This receptor's antigen is unknown. Base qualities are not recorded, but no much larger clone differs from it by a single base. Whole blood was collected in K2EDTA tubes by collaborating institutions according to the institutions' own protocols. Collaborator samples were shipped for TCRbeta analysis as frozen whole blood, isolated PBMCs, or DNA extracted from either sample type. TCRbeta CDR3 regions were amplified from genomic DNA by means of the immunoSEQ Assay, a bias-controlled multiplex PCR. The original pipeline was this. The number of nucleated cells in each sample was estimated from the amplification of reference gene primers within the assay. To quantify the absolute abundance of each unique TCRbeta CDR3 rearrangement, sequence reads were collapsed and filtered. For each sample, productive Simpson clonality was calculated by taking the square root of Simpson's diversity index across productive rearrangements. TCRdb retrieved this table from immuneACCESS and kept in-frame rearrangements only. Not all clones are present; in checked studies, unresolved V genes account for under half, and no reason is known for the remainder. The V and J calls and clone size are taken from that table; D and trimming were inferred from the DNA. The sample table records about 180,000 clones; just under 80% of these occur just once. The top ten clones comprise 6.5% of the sample.

The sequenced sample consisted of peripheral blood. The receptor comes from a man aged 65 to 85 with active or convalescent COVID-19.

The CDR3: CASKPTGGNTIYF. The nucleotide sequence reads as follows: TGTGCCAGCAAGCCCACGGGGGGAAACACCATATATTTT. Recombination connected TRBV12-3 or TRBV12-4 to TRBJ1-3; a confident D gene designation cannot be given. V and J are truncated by 7 bases and 4 bases respectively, leaving an intervening sequence of 11 bases. From the cysteine through the phenylalanine, the CDR3 covers 13 amino acids. Of all the DNA, just the CDR3 is kept, 39 bases in frame from base 1.